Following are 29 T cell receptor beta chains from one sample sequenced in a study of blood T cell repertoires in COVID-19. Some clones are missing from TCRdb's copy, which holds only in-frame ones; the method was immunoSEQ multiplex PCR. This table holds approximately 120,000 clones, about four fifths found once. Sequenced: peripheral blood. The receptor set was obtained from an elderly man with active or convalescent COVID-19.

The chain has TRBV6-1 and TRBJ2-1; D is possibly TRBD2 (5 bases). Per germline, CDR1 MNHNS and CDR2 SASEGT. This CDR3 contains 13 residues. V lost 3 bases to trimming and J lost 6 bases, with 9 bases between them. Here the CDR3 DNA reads TGTGCCAGCAGTGACGCGGCGGGCAATGAGCAGTTCTTC. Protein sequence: CASSDAAGNEQFF.

In nucleotides, the CDR3 is TGTGCCAGCAGTTACTCCATGAGGGGGGGGACTGAAGCTTTCTTT. Translating gives CASSYSMRGGTEAFF. The chain uses TRBV6-5 and TRBJ1-1; weak D call: TRBD1 (6 bases). The V and J ends lost 0 bases and 5 bases respectively, with 13 bases between them. The CDR3 runs 15 residues. Germline CDR1 and CDR2: MNHEY and SVGAGI.

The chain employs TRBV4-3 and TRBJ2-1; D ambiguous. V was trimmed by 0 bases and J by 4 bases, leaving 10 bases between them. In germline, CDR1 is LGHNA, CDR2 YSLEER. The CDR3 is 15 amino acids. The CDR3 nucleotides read TGCGCCAGCAGCCAAGACCGGTCCGGGTACAATGAGCAGTTCTTC. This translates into CASSQDRSGYNEQFF.

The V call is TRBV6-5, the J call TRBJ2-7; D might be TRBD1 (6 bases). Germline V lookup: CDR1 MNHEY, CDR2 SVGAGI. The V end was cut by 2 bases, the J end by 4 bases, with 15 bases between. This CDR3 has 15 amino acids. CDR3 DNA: TGTGCCAGCAGTTACCGGGCAGGGGATGAATACGAGCAGTACTTC. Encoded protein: CASSYRAGDEYEQYF.

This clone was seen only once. As DNA, the CDR3 is TGTGCCAGCTCACCACAAATCAGAGGGACAGGAGACGAGCAGTACTTC. Translation: CASSPQIRGTGDEQYF. The chain links TRBV18 to TRBJ2-7, with 8 bases aligning to TRBD1. This CDR3 has 16 residues. Germline CDR1 and CDR2: KGHSH and LQKENI. J was trimmed by 5 bases and V by 1 base; bases with no gene match: 10.

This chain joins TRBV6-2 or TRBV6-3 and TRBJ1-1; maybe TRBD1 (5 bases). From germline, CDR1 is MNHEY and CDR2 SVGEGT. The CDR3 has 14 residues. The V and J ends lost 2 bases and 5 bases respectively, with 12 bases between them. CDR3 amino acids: CASSYAAGRTEAFF. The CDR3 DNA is TGTGCCAGCAGTTACGCGGCAGGGAGGACTGAAGCTTTCTTT.

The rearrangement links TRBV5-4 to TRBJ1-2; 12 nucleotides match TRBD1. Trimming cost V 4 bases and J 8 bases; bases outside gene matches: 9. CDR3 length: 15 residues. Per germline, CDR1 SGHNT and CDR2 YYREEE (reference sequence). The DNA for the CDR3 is TGTGCCAGCAGCCCGACGGGACAGGGGGCCGACGGCTACACCTTC. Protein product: CASSPTGQGADGYTF.

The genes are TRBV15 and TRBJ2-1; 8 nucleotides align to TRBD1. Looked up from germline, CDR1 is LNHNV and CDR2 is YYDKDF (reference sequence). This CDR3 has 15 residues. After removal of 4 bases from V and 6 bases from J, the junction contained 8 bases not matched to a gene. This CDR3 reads CATSKPGQVVNEQFF. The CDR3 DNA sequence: TGTGCCACCAGCAAACCGGGACAGGTAGTCAATGAGCAGTTCTTC. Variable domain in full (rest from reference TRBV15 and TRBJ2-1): DAMVIQNPRYQVTQFGKPVTLSCSQTLNHNVMYWYQQKSSQAPKLLFHYYDKDFNNEADTPDNFQSRRPNTSFCFLDIRSPGLGDTAMYLCATSKPGQVVNEQFFGPGTRLTVL.

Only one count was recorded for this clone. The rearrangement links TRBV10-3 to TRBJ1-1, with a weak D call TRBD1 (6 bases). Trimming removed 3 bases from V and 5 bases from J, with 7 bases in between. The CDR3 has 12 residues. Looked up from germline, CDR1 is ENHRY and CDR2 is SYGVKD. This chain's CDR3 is CAISEGGTEAFF. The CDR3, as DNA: TGTGCCATCAGTGAAGGGGGTACTGAAGCTTTCTTT.

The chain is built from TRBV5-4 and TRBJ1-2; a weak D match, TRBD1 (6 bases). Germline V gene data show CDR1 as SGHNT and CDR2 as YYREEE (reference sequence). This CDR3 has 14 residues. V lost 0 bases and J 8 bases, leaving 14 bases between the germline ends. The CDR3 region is CASSLETGRKGYTF. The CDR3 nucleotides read TGTGCCAGCAGCTTGGAAACAGGGCGGAAGGGCTACACCTTC.

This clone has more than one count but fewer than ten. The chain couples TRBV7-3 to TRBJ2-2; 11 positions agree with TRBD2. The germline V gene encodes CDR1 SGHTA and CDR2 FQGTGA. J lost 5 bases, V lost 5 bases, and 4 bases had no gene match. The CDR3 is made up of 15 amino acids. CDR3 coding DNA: TGTGCCAGCAGCCCCAGGACTAGCGGGACCGGGGAGCTGTTTTTT. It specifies CASSPRTSGTGELFF.

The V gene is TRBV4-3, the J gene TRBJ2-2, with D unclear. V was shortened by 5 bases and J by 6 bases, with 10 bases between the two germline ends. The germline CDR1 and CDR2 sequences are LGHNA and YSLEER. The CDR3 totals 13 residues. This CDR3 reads CASSGLAAGELFF. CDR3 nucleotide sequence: TGCGCCAGCAGCGGCCTCGCGGCCGGGGAGCTGTTTTTT.

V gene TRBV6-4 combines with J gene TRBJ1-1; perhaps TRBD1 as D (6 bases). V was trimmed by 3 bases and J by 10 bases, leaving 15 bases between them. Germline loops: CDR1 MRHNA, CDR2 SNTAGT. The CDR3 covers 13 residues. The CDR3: CASSERAGVTAFF. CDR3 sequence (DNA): TGTGCCAGCAGTGAACGGGCAGGGGTCACAGCTTTCTTT.

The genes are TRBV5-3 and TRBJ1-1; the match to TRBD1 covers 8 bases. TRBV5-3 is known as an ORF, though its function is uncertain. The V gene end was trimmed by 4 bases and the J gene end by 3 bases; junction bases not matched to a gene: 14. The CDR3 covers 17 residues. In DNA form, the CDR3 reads TGTGCCAGAAGCGACGGACAGGGACTATGGGGGGACACTGAAGCTTTCTTT. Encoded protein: CARSDGQGLWGDTEAFF.

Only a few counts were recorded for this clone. The CDR3 DNA is TGTGCCAGCAGTCCGGGTGCAGGGCTTACAGCAAACACTGAAGCTTTCTTT. Translated, it gives CASSPGAGLTANTEAFF. The V and J genes are TRBV5-5 and TRBJ1-1; a possible D gene is TRBD1 (5 bases). This CDR3 spans 17 amino acids. CDR1 and CDR2 (germline): SGHKS, YYEKEE (reference sequence). V lost 5 bases and J lost 2, with 22 bases in between. The full variable domain, its missing parts supplied by reference TRBV5-5 and TRBJ1-1, is DAGVTQSPTHLIKTRGQQVTLRCSPISGHKSVSWYQQVLGQGPQFIFQYYEKEERGRGNFPDRFSARQFPNYSSELNVNALLLGDSALYLCASSPGAGLTANTEAFFGQGTRLTVV.

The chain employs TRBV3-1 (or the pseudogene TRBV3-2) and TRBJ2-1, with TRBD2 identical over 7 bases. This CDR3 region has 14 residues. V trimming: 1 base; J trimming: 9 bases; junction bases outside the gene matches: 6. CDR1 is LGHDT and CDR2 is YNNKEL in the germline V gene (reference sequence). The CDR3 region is CASSQGEGWGEQFF. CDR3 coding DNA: TGTGCCAGCAGCCAAGGGGAGGGGTGGGGTGAGCAGTTCTTC.

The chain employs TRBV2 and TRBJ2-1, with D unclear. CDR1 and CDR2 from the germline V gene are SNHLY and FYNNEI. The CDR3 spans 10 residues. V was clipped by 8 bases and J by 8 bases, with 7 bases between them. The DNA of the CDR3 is TGTGCCAGCCTCCAGGATGAGCAGTTCTTC. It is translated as CASLQDEQFF.

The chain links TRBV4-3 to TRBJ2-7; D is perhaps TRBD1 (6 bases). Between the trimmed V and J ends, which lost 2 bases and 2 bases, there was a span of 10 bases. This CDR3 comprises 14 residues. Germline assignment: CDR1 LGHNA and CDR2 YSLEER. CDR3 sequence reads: CASSQRGQTYEQYF. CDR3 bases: TGCGCCAGCAGCCAAAGAGGACAGACCTACGAGCAGTACTTC.

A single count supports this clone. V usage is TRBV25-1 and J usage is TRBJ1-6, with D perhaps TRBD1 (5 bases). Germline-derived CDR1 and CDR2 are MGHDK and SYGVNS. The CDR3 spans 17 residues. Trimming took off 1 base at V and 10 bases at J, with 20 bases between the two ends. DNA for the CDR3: TGTGCCAGCAGTGAATTGAACCGGCAGGGCGGTTCATCACCCCTCCACTTT. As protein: CASSELNRQGGSSPLHF.

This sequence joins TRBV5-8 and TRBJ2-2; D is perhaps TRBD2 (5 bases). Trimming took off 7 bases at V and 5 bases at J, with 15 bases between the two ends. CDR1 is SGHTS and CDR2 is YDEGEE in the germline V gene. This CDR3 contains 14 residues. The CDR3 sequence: CASHPWRGTGELFF. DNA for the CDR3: TGTGCCAGCCACCCCTGGCGAGGGACCGGGGAGCTGTTTTTT.

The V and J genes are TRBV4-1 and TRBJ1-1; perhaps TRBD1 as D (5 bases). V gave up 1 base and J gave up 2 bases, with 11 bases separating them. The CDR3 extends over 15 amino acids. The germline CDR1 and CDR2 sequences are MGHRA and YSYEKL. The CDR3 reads CASSQAPGTNTEAFF. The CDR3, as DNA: TGCGCCAGCAGCCAAGCCCCGGGGACTAACACTGAAGCTTTCTTT.

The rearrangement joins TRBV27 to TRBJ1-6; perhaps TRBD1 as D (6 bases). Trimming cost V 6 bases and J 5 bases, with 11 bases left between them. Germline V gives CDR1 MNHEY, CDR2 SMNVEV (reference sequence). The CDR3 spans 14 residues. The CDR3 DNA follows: TGTGCCAGCAGGTACACAGGGAATAATTCACCCCTCCACTTT. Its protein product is CASRYTGNNSPLHF.

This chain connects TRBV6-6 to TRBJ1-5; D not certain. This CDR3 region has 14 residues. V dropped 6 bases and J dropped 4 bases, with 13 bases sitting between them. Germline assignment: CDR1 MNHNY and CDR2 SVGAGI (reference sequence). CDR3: CASSPDGQNQPQHF. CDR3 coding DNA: TGTGCCAGCAGCCCGGATGGGCAGAATCAGCCCCAGCATTTT.

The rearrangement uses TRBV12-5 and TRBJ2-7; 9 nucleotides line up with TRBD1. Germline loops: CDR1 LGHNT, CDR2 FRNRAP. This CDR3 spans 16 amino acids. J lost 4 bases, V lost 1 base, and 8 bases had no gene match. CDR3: CASGLAGGQGAYEQYF. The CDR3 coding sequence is TGTGCTAGTGGTTTGGCGGGGGGACAGGGTGCTTACGAGCAGTACTTC.

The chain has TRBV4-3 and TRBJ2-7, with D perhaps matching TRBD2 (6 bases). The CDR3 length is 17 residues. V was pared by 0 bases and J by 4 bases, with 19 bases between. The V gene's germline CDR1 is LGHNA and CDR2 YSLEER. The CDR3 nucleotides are TGCGCCAGCAGCCAAGAGAGTCTCGCGGGGTGGGGGTACGAGCAGTACTTC. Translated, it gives CASSQESLAGWGYEQYF.

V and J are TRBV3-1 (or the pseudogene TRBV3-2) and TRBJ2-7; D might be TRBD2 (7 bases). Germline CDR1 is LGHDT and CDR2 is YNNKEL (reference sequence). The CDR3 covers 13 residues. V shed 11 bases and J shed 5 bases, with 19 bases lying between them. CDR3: CARPPRGGDEQYF. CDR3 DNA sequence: TGTGCCCGCCCCCCAAGGGGGGGGGACGAGCAGTACTTC.

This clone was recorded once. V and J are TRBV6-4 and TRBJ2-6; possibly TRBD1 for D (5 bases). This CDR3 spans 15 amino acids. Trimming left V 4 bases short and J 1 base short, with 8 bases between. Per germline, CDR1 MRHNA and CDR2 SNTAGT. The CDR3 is CASSVGASGANVLTF. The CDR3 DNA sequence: TGTGCCAGCAGTGTAGGGGCGTCTGGGGCCAACGTCCTGACTTTC.

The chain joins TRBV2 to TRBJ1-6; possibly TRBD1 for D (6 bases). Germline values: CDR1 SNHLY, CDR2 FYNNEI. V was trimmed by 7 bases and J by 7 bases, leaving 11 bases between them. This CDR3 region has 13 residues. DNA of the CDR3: TGTGCCAGCACCGGACAGCAAAATTCACCCCTCCACTTT. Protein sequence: CASTGQQNSPLHF. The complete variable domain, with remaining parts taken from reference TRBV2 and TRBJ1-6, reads EPEVTQTPSHQVTQMGQEVILRCVPISNHLYFYWYRQILGQKVEFLVSFYNNEISEKSEIFDDQFSVERPDGSNFTLKIRSTKLEDSAMYFCASTGQQNSPLHFGNGTRLTVT.

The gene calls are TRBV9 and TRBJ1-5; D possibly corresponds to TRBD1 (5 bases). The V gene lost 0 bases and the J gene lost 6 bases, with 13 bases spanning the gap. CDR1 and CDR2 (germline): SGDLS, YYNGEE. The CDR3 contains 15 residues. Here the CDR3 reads CASSVGGGETQPQHF. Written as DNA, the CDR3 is TGTGCCAGCAGCGTAGGTGGGGGGGAAACTCAGCCCCAGCATTTT.